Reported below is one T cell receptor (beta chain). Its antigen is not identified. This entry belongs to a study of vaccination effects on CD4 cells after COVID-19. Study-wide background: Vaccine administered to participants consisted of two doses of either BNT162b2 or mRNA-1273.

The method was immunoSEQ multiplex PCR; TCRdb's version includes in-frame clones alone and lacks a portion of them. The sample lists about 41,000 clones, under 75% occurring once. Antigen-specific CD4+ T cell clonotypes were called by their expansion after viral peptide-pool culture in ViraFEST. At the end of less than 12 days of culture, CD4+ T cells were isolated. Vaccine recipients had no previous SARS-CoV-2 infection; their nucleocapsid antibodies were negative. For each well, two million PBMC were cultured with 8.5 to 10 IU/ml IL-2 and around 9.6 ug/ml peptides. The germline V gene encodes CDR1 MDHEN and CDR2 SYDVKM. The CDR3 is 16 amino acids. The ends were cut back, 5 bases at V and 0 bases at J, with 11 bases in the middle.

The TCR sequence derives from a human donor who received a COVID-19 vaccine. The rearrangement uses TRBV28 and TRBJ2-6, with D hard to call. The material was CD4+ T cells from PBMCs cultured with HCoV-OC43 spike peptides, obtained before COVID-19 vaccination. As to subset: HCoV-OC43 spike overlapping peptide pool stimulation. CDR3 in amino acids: CASSTPWGSGANVLTF. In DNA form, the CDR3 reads TGTGCCAGCAGTACCCCTTGGGGCTCTGGGGCCAACGTCCTGACTTTC. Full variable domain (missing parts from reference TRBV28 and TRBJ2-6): DVKVTQSSRYLVKRTGEKVFLECVQDMDHENMFWYRQDPGLGLRLIYFSYDVKMKEKGDIPEGYSVSREKKERFSLILESASTNQTSMYLCASSTPWGSGANVLTFGAGSRLTVL.